The clone carrying this T cell receptor beta chain was recorded at least ten times. The antigen is undetermined. The sample comes from a study of identical twins. Via MiXCR, TCRdb re-called the 5' RACE reads, giving one row per CDR3 protein. The sample has a few hundred thousand distinct CDR3 sequences; more than 8% are singletons. Notes on the study in general: Alpha sequences that were out-of-frame and twin-shared showed an excess of low generation probability. There were fewer insertions in abundant cord blood beta clonotypes, but memory repertoires showed no such pattern.

These data were likewise used in another study, on yellow fever vaccine responses in identical twins. From that paper: Twins reportedly showed a vaccine T cell response that seemed partly convergent and partly personalized.

This receptor was identified in a woman aged 18-30 years in good health. Sequencing used CD8+ T cells sorted from blood.

DNA of the CDR3: TGTGCCAGCTCACCAAAGGTCCTAAACGACAGGGGAAATTACAATGAGCAGTTCTTC. Translating it yields CASSPKVLNDRGNYNEQFF. The chain links TRBV18 to TRBJ2-1; 8 nucleotides agree with TRBD1. The CDR3 contains 19 residues. The germline CDR1 and CDR2 sequences are KGHSH and LQKENI. V lost 2 bases and J lost 4; bases outside the gene matches: 16.